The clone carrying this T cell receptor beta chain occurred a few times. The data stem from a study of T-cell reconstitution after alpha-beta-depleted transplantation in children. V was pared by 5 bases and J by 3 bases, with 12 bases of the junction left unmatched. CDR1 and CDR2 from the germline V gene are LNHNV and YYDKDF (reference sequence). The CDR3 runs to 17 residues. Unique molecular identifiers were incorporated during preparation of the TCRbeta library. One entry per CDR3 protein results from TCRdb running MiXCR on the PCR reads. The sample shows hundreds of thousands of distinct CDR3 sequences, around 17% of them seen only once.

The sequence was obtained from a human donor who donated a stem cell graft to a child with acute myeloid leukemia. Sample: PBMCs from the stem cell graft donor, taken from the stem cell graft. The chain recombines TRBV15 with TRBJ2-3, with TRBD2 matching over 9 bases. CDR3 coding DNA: TGTGCCACCAGCCCCGAGGAGAGTAGCGGGGGAACAGATACGCAGTATTTT. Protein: CATSPEESSGGTDTQYF.